One sample yielded the 6 T cell receptor beta chains listed below, sequenced in a study of metastatic and nonmetastatic thyroid tumors. No patient had received any treatment before thyroid surgery. TCRdb re-called clones from the PCR reads using MiXCR. The sample carries approximately 41,000 clones, approximately 24% recorded once. Sequenced input: tumor tissue. The receptors stem from a female donor with papillary thyroid cancer or a benign thyroid nodule (not recorded which). Some clones in this sample may be carry-over from other donors' samples.

At least ten counts were recorded for this clone. The chain uses TRBV5-8 and TRBJ1-2; D is unclear. V shed 4 bases and J shed 7 bases, with 14 bases lying between them. The CDR3 extends over 13 amino acids. Germline-derived CDR1 and CDR2 are SGHTS and YDEGEE. CDR3 in amino acids: CASSVDPGRGYTF. As DNA, the CDR3 is TGTGCCAGCAGCGTCGACCCCGGCCGTGGCTACACCTTC. Complete variable domain (other parts from reference TRBV5-8 and TRBJ1-2): EAGVTQSPTHLIKTRGQQATLRCSPISGHTSVYWYQQALGLGLQFLLWYDEGEERNRGNFPPRFSGRQFPNYSSELNVNALELEDSALYLCASSVDPGRGYTFGSGTRLTVV.

A few counts support this clone. The chain combines TRBV6-1 with TRBJ2-2; 12 bases are shared with TRBD1. Germline CDR1 reads MNHNS; CDR2 reads SASEGT. The CDR3 length is 15 residues. In DNA form, the CDR3 reads TGTGCAACTACTTTCGGGACAGGGGGCCCCGGGGAGCTGTTTTTT. It yields the protein CATTFGTGGPGELFF.

In this sample, this clone is medium-sized (0.01 to 0.1%). This chain links TRBV29-1 with TRBJ1-1; perhaps TRBD1 as D (5 bases). This CDR3 contains 12 residues. Deletions cut 8 bases from V and 3 bases from J, with 13 bases between. Germline V gene lookup returns CDR1 SQVTM and CDR2 ANQGSEA. CDR3: CSTRAGDTEAFF. CDR3 DNA: TGCAGCACCCGAGCGGGGGACACTGAAGCTTTCTTT.

This clone came up many times. A much larger clonotype is one base distant, so this may be a read error. Other DNA sequences of this sample code for an identical CDR3. The chain couples TRBV28 to TRBJ1-1, with no clear D. The germline CDR1 and CDR2 sequences are MDHEN and SYDVKM. The CDR3 is made up of 14 amino acids. The CDR3 loop reads CASSLIGGQLEAFF. The CDR3 region has the DNA TGTGCCAGTAGTTTAATCGGTGGGCAGCTTGAAGCTTTCTTT.

The chain links TRBV14 to TRBJ1-1; a possible D gene is TRBD1 (5 bases). The CDR3 has 16 residues. Per the germline V gene, CDR1 is SGHDN and CDR2 is FVKESK. V was trimmed by 0 bases and J by 7 bases, leaving 18 bases between them. The DNA of the CDR3 is TGTGCCAGCAGCCAAGATCCCCCGGGAGGGGAGGTTGAAGCTTTCTTT. Translated, it gives CASSQDPPGGEVEAFF.

A word on this clone: A read error may produce the germline difference seen at one junction end. The CDR3 nucleotides read TGTGCCATCAGTCCCGCGGGACTAGCGGGGCAATACGAGCAGTACTTC. Amino acid sequence: CAISPAGLAGQYEQYF. This sequence joins TRBV28 and TRBJ2-7; 13 bases are shared with TRBD2. CDR3 length equals 16 residues. Germline V CDR1 and CDR2: MDHEN, SYDVKM.